Listed below are T cell receptor beta chains from one sample, sequenced in a study of blood T cells in healthy people across ages. TCRdb reprocessed the 5' RACE reads with MiXCR, giving one entry per CDR3 protein. The data contain some 710,000 distinct CDR3 sequences, around 50% of them singletons. Sequenced input: blood. The receptors stem from a man aged 80 or over in good health. Each CDR3 is given with its conserved first and last residue. The order of the fields is V gene, clone size, CDR3 length, CDR3 protein. Clone size appears in some rows only: once, few, many, or a class for an expanded clone.

TRBV3-1	few	14	CASSQRREANIQYF
TRBV5-5	-	15	CASSADRAWDTEAFF
TRBV27	-	15	CASSLEGPRIGEQYF
TRBV21-1	-	14	CASSKEGEWETQYF
TRBV27	-	14	CASRRQGADAEAFF
TRBV5-1	few	15	CASSVTSGGIYEQYF
TRBV10-3	-	15	CAIKTGVSSYNEQFF
TRBV6-2/TRBV6-3	few	17	CASSYSSGGRAPGELFF
TRBV7-2	many	18	CASSASFGTALNEKTQYF
TRBV7-2	-	13	CASSLARLREQYF
TRBV27	-	18	CASIKGWTSGTKIYEQYF
TRBV20-1	few	15	CSARDRRNSNQPQHF